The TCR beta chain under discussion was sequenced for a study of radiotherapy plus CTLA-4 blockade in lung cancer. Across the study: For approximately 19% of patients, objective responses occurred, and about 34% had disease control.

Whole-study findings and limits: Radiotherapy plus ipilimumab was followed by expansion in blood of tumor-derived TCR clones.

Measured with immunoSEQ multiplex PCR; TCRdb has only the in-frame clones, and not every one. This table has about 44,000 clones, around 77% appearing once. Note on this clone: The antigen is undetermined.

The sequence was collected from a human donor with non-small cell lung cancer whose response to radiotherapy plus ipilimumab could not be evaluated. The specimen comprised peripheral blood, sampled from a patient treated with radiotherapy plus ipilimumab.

CDR3 residues: CASSYSQVLNTEAFF. The DNA of the CDR3 is TGTGCCAGCAGTTACTCGCAGGTTTTGAACACTGAAGCTTTCTTT. The V and J genes are TRBV6-6 and TRBJ1-1; D unclear. The CDR3 is 15 amino acids. V was shortened by 0 bases and J by 0 bases, with 8 bases between the two germline ends. The germline CDR1 and CDR2 sequences are MNHNY and SVGAGI (reference sequence).